A selection of T cell receptor beta chains follows, all from one sample in a study of blood T cells in healthy people across ages. TCRdb independently ran MiXCR on the 5' RACE reads; one entry per CDR3 protein. The table includes hundreds of thousands of distinct CDR3 sequences, over 20% detected once. Source material: blood. The receptors were gathered from a man aged 65 to 79 in good health. The conserved cysteine and the conserved F or W are not part of the CDR3 here.

v_gene	j_gene	CDR3aa
TRBV7-8	TRBJ2-2	ASSPRQGAGGELF
TRBV29-1	TRBJ1-1	SVEDKMNTEAF
TRBV7-2	TRBJ1-1	ASSLINGGSTEAF
TRBV7-2	TRBJ2-5	ASSLKGGETQY
TRBV6-6	TRBJ1-5	ASSYIRRQNSNQPQH
TRBV14	TRBJ1-1	ASTNLRNTEAF
TRBV7-8	TRBJ1-4	ASSPRRAEKLF
TRBV6-1	TRBJ2-2	ASSEPGRRTGELF
TRBV5-1	TRBJ1-4	ASSLEVRDEKLF
TRBV7-9	TRBJ1-4	ASSLDREQGEKLF
TRBV7-9	TRBJ2-7	ASSLSGGEQY
TRBV29-1	TRBJ1-2	SVDGTGGGYGYT
TRBV6-5	TRBJ1-3	AGSPGRNTIY
TRBV12-3/TRBV12-4	TRBJ1-6	ASSLWDSLSSPLH
TRBV3-1	TRBJ2-5	ASSPLGNQETQY
TRBV4-3	TRBJ2-2	ASSQEVAGELF
TRBV24-1	TRBJ2-2	ATSDLAGFSAGELF
TRBV11-2	TRBJ1-2	ASSLEMGSYGYT
TRBV20-1	-	SARSTGYHNEQF
TRBV12-3/TRBV12-4	TRBJ1-5	ASSGQGARQPQH
TRBV20-1	TRBJ2-3	SARAPPGLAGIDTQY
TRBV20-1	TRBJ1-5	SARGGSQPQH
TRBV10-3	TRBJ2-4	ATTHPGWGNIQY
TRBV12-3/TRBV12-4	TRBJ1-6	ASSPERGDSPLH
TRBV6-2/TRBV6-3	TRBJ1-2	ASRQTANYGYT
TRBV4-2	TRBJ1-4	ASSQGVGRGKLF
TRBV6-5	TRBJ1-2	ASSHVPLTGDYGYP
TRBV12-3/TRBV12-4	TRBJ2-1	ASSFGSRGYNEQF
TRBV7-9	TRBJ2-7	ASSLEQGSSYEQY
TRBV7-9	TRBJ2-7	ASSLGDSSFEQY
TRBV28	-	ASSAPGQGAIEQF
TRBV5-1	TRBJ2-1	ASSWGDRVDEQF
TRBV19	TRBJ1-5	ASSWTEYGNQPQH
TRBV4-3	TRBJ2-6	ASGQELGSGANVLT
TRBV10-3	-	AISNPGGNYEQY
TRBV12-3/TRBV12-4	TRBJ2-3	ASSPTVVFTDTQY
TRBV12-3/TRBV12-4	-	ASSWAQETQY
TRBV6-5	TRBJ1-1	ASSYYAGGITEAF
TRBV29-1	TRBJ1-3	SVSSEGFSGNTIY
TRBV6-2/TRBV6-3	TRBJ2-4	ASSQGSGEY
TRBV24-1	TRBJ2-5	AASGLAGNQETQY
TRBV6-5	TRBJ2-2	ASTASQQGTGELF
TRBV4-3	TRBJ1-3	ASSPRGYGNTIY
TRBV6-1	TRBJ2-1	ASSEVGGRRYNEQF
TRBV2	TRBJ2-5	ASARRTQETQY
TRBV7-9	TRBJ1-4	ASSKGKGAKEKLF
TRBV15	TRBJ2-1	ATRPGSGSSYNEQF
TRBV12-3/TRBV12-4	TRBJ2-1	ASSLRPYNEQF
TRBV6-5	TRBJ2-2	ASNYGLEGIGELF
TRBV5-1	TRBJ2-1	ASSPRLAGSYNEQF
TRBV6-2/TRBV6-3	TRBJ2-2	ASSFDRVNTGELF
TRBV6-2/TRBV6-3	TRBJ2-1	ASSRGNEQF
TRBV29-1	TRBJ1-2	SVNQGNYGYT